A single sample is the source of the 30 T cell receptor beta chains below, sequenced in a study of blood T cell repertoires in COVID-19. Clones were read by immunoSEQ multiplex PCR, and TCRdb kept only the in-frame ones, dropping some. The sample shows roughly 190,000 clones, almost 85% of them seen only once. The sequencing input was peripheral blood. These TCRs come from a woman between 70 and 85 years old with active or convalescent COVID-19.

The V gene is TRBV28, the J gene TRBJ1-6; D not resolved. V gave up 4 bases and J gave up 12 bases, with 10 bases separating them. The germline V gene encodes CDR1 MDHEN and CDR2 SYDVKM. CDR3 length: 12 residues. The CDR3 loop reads CASSSIHRPLHF. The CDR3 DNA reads TGTGCCAGCAGTTCGATACACCGACCCCTCCACTTT. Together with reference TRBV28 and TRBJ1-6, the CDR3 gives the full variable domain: DVKVTQSSRYLVKRTGEKVFLECVQDMDHENMFWYRQDPGLGLRLIYFSYDVKMKEKGDIPEGYSVSREKKERFSLILESASTNQTSMYLCASSSIHRPLHFGNGTRLTVT.

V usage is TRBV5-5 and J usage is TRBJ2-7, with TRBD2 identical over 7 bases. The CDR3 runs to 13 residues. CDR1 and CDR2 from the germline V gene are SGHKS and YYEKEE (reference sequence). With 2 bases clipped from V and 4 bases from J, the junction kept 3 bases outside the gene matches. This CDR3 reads CASSFAGEYEQYF. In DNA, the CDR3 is TGTGCCAGCAGCTTTGCGGGGGAGTACGAGCAGTACTTC.

This CDR3 reads CATSSPGVDYGYTF. The CDR3 region has the DNA TGTGCCACCAGCAGCCCCGGGGTCGACTATGGCTACACCTTC. The rearrangement links TRBV15 to TRBJ1-2; D is ambiguous. Trimming removed 3 bases from V and 3 bases from J, with 11 bases in between. This CDR3 has 14 amino acids. The germline gives CDR1 LNHNV, CDR2 YYDKDF (reference sequence).

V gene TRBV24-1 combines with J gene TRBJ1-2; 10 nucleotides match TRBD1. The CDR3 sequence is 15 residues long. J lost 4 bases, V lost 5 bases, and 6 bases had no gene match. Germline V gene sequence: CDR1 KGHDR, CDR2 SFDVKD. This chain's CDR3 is CATSGTGTGAYGYTF. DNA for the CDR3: TGTGCCACCAGTGGCACCGGGACAGGGGCCTATGGCTACACCTTC.

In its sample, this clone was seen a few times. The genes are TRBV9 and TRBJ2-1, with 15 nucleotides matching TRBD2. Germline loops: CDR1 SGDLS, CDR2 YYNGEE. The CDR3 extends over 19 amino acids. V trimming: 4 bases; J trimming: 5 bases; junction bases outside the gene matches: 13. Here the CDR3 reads CASSLSGGLAGGPDNEQFF. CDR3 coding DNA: TGTGCCAGCAGCCTCTCCGGAGGACTAGCGGGAGGGCCTGACAATGAGCAGTTCTTC.

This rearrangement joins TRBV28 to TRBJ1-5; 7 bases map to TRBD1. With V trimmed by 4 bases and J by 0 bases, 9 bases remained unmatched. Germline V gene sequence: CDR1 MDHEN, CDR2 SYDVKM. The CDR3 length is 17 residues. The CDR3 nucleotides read TGTGCCAGCAGTTCCGGGGACAGAGTCTATAGCAATCAGCCCCAGCATTTT. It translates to CASSSGDRVYSNQPQHF. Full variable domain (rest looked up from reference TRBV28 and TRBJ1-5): DVKVTQSSRYLVKRTGEKVFLECVQDMDHENMFWYRQDPGLGLRLIYFSYDVKMKEKGDIPEGYSVSREKKERFSLILESASTNQTSMYLCASSSGDRVYSNQPQHFGDGTRLSIL.

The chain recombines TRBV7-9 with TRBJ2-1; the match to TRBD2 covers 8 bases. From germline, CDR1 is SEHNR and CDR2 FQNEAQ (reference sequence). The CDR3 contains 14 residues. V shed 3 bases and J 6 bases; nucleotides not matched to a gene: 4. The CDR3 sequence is CASSLGLDPNEQFF. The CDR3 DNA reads TGTGCCAGCAGCTTGGGACTAGACCCCAATGAGCAGTTCTTC.

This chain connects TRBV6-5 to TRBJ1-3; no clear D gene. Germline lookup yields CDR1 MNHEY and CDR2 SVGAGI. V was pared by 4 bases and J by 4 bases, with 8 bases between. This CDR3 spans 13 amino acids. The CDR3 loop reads CASSSPVGNTIYF. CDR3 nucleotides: TGTGCCAGCAGTTCCCCTGTAGGAAACACCATATATTTT.

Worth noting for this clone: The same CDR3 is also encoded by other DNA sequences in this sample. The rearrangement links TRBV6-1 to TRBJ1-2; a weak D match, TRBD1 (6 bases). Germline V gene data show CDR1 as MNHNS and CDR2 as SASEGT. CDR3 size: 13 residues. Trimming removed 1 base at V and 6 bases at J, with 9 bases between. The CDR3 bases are TGTGCCAGCAGTGAAGAACAGGGCGATGGCTACACCTTC. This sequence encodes CASSEEQGDGYTF.

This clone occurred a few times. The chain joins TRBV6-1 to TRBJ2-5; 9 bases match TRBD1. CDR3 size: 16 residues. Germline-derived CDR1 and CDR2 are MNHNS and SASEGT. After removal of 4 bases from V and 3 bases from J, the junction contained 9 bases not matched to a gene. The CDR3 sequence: CASSAITGGGEETQYF. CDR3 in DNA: TGTGCCAGCAGTGCGATAACAGGGGGCGGTGAAGAGACCCAGTACTTC.

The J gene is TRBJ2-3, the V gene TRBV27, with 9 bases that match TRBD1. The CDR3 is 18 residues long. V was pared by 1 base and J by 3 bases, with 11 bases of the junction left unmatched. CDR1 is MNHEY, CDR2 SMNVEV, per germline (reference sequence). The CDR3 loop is CASSLFRGQGKLTDTQYF. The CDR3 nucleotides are TGTGCCAGCAGTTTATTTCGGGGACAGGGAAAACTTACAGATACGCAGTATTTT.

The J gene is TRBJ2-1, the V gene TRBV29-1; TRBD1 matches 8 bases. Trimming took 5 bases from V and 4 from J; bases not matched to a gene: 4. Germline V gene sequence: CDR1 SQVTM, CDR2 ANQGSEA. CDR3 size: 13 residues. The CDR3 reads CSVPGQGYNEQFF. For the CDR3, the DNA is TGCAGCGTTCCCGGACAGGGATACAATGAGCAGTTCTTC.

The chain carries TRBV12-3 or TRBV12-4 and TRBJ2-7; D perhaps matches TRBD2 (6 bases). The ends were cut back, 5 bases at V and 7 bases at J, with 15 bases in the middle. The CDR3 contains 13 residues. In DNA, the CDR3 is TGTGCCAGCAGTCCGCGGGACTCCTCGGAGCAGTACTTC. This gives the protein CASSPRDSSEQYF.

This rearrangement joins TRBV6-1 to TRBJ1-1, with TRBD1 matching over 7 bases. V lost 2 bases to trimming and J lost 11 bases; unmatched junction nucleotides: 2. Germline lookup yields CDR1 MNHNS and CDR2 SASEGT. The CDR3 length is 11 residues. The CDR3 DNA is TGTGCCAGCAGTGAAACAGGGGCGGCTTTCTTT. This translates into CASSETGAAFF.

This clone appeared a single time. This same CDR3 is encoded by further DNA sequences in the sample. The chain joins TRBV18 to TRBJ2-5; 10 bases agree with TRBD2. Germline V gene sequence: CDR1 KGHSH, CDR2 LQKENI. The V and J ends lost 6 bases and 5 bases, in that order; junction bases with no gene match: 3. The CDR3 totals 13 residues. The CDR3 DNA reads TGTGCCAGCTCCCCGGGACTAGCGGAGACCCAGTACTTC. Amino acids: CASSPGLAETQYF.

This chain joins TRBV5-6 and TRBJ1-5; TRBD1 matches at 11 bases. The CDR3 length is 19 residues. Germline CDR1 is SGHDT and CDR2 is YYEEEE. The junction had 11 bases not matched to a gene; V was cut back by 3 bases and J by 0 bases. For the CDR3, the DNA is TGTGCCAGCAGCTCGGAGGGGACAGGGGGACACTATAGCAATCAGCCCCAGCATTTT. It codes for CASSSEGTGGHYSNQPQHF.

The CDR3 DNA reads as TGTGCCAGCAGAAAAGCAGGGACAGGGGGAGAGACCCAGTACTTC. Translating gives CASRKAGTGGETQYF. The chain joins TRBV21-1 to TRBJ2-5; TRBD1 is the table's D call and was not checked against the DNA. TRBV21-1 is a documented pseudogene. CDR3 length: 15 residues.

The CDR3 protein is CASSLGELAGGHEQFF. The CDR3 bases are TGTGCCAGCAGCTTGGGGGAACTAGCGGGAGGGCATGAGCAGTTCTTC. J is TRBJ2-1 and V is TRBV5-8; 13 bases match TRBD2. Germline-derived CDR1 and CDR2 are SGHTS and YDEGEE. V dropped 0 bases and J dropped 8; count of bases not matched to a gene: 5. There are 16 residues in the CDR3.

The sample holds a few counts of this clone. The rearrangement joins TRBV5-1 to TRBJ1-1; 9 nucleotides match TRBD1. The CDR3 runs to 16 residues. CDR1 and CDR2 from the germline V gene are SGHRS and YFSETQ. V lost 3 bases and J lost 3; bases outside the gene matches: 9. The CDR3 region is CASSWGDRAPYTEAFF. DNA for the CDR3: TGCGCCAGCAGCTGGGGGGACAGGGCGCCGTACACTGAAGCTTTCTTT.

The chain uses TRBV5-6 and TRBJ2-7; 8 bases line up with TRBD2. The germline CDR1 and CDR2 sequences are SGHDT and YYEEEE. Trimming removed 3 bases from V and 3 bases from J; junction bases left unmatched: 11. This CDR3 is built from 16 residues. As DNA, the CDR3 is TGTGCCAGCAGCTCCATTTTGGGGCTAGCGGGCTACGAGCAGTACTTC. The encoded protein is CASSSILGLAGYEQYF.

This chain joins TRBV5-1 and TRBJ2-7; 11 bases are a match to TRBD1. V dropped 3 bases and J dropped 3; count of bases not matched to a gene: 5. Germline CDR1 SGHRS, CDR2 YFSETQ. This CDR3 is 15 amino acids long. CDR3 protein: CASSYGTGGSYEQYF. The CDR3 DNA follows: TGCGCCAGCAGCTACGGGACAGGGGGGAGCTACGAGCAGTACTTC.

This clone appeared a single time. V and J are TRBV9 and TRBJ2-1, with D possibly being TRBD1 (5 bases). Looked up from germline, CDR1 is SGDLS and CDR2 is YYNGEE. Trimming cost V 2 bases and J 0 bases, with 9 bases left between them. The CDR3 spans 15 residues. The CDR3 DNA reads TGTGCCAGCAGCGTTCGAACAGGCTCCTACAATGAGCAGTTCTTC. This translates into CASSVRTGSYNEQFF.

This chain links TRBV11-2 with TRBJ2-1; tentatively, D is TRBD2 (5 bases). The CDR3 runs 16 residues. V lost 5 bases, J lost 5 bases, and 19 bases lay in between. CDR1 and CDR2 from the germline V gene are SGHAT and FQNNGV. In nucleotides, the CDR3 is TGTGCCAGCAGCGCCCCCCGAACTAGTATGGACAATGAGCAGTTCTTC. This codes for CASSAPRTSMDNEQFF.

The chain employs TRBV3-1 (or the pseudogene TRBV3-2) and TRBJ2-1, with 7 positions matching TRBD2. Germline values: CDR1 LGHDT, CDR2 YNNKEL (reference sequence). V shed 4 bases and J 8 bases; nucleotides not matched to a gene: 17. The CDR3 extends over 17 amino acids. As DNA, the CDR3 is TGTGCCAGCAGCCCCCGGCGAGGGAGGGATGTGGTAGATGAGCAGTTCTTC. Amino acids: CASSPRRGRDVVDEQFF.

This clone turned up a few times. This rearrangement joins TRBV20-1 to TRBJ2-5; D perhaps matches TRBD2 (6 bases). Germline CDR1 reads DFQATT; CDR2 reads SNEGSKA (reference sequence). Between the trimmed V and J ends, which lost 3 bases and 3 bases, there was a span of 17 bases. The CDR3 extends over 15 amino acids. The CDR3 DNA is TGCAGTGCTAGTAGGACGACTAGTTGGGAAGAGACCCAGTACTTC. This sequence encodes CSASRTTSWEETQYF.

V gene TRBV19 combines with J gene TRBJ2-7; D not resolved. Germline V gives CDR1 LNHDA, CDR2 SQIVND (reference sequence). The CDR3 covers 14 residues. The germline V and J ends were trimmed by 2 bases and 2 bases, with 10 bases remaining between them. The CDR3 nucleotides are TGTGCCAGTAGTATACGAGATGATCCCTACGAGCAGTACTTC. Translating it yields CASSIRDDPYEQYF.

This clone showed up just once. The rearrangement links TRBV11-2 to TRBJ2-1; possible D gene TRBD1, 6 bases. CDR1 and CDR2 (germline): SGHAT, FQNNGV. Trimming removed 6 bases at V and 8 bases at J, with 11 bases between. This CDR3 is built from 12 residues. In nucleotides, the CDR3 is TGTGCCAGCAGTTACAGGGCATATGAGCAGTTCTTC. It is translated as CASSYRAYEQFF. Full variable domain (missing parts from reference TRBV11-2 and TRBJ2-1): EAGVAQSPRYKIIEKRQSVAFWCNPISGHATLYWYQQILGQGPKLLIQFQNNGVVDDSQLPKDRFSAERLKGVDSTLKIQPAKLEDSAVYLCASSYRAYEQFFGPGTRLTVL.

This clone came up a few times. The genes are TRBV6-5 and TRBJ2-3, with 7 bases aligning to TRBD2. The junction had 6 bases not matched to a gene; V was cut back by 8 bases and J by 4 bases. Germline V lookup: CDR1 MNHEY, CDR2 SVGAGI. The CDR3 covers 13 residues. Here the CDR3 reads CASGRAGADTQYF. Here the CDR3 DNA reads TGTGCCAGCGGGAGGGCCGGGGCAGATACGCAGTATTTT.

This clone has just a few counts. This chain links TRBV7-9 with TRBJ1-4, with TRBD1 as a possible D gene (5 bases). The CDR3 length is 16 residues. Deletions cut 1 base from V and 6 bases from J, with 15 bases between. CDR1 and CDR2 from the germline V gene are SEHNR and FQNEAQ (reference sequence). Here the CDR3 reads CASSLGGKGEDEKLFF. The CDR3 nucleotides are TGTGCCAGCAGCTTAGGGGGCAAAGGGGAGGATGAAAAACTGTTTTTT.

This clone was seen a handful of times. The DNA for the CDR3 is TGCGCCAGCAGTAGTTCGAGCTCCTACGAGCAGTACTTC. Translated: CASSSSSSYEQYF. The chain is built from TRBV10-2 and TRBJ2-7, with D unresolved. The CDR3 is made up of 13 amino acids. The V gene's germline CDR1 is WSHSY and CDR2 SAAADI. V was clipped by 5 bases and J by 0 bases, with 8 bases between them.